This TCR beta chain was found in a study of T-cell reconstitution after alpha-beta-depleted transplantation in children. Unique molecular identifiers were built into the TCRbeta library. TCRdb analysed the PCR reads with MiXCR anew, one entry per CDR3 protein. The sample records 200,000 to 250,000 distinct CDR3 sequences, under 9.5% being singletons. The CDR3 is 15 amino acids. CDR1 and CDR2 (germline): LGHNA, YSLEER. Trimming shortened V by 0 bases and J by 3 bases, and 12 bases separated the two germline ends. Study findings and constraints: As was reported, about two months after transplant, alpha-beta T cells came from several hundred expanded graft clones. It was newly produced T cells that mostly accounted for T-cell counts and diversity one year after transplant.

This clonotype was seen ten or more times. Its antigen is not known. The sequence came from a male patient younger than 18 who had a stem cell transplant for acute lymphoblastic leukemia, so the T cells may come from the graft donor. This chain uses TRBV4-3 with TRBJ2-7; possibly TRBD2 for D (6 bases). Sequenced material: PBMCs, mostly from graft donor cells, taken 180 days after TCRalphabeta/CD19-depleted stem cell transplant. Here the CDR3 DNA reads TGCGCCAGCAGCCAAGAAGGACGGGGGAACTACGAGCAGTACTTC. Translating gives CASSQEGRGNYEQYF.